This T cell receptor (beta chain) was observed in a study of blood T cell repertoires in COVID-19. Original analysis: Amplification of reference gene primers was used by the study to estimate nucleated cell counts. The repertoire was sequenced with immunoSEQ multiplex PCR; TCRdb's copy has only in-frame clones and lacks some. Clonal size and the V and J genes are those of that table, whereas D and trimming came from the DNA. The table shows 250,000 to 300,000 clones, with over 85% occurring only once. Trimming removed 2 bases from V and 7 bases from J, with 12 bases in between. Germline values: CDR1 MGHRA, CDR2 YSYEKL. The CDR3 is 15 amino acids.

The receptor was isolated from a woman in her 30s with COVID-19, enrolled during active disease. Sequencing was done on a sample of peripheral blood. The chain links TRBV4-1 to TRBJ1-6; D is unresolved. This CDR3 reads CASSQTAAYNSPLHF. DNA of the CDR3: TGCGCCAGCAGCCAAACAGCTGCTTACAATTCACCCCTCCACTTT.